Listed below are T cell receptor beta chains from one sample, sequenced in a study of immune heterogeneity within non-small cell lung tumors. TCRdb re-called the multiplex PCR reads through MiXCR, storing one row per CDR3 protein. The table includes several thousand distinct CDR3 sequences, roughly 23% detected once. Sequenced material: lung tumor tissue. These receptor sequences come from a man aged 55 to 70 with non-small cell lung cancer. The CDR3 runs from the conserved cysteine through the conserved F or W. Fields, in order: J gene, V gene, clone size, D gene, CDR3 DNA, CDR3 protein. D genes are given only for firm matches. Size values are once, few and many counts, or a class for expanded clones, and some rows have none.

>TRBJ2-4|TRBV5-1|many|.
TGCGCCAGCAGCCCGACTGTCGGGGCAACCAAAAACATTCAGTACTTC
CASSPTVGATKNIQYF
>TRBJ1-1|TRBV7-9|.|.
TGTGCCAGCATCCGGAACCAGGGGTCATACACTGAAGCTTTCTTT
CASIRNQGSYTEAFF
>TRBJ2-1|TRBV19|medium-sized|.
TGTGCCAGTAGTATAGTAGCGAATAGAAGGGACAATGAGCAGTTCTTC
CASSIVANRRDNEQFF
>TRBJ2-7|TRBV13|.|.
TGTGCCAGCAGCCCACTGACTGCCGTAGCGGACATCTCCTACGAGCAGTACTTC
CASSPLTAVADISYEQYF
>TRBJ2-7|TRBV5-6|medium-sized|TRBD2
TGTGCCAGCATGAGCGGGGTCAGCTCCTACGAGCAGTACTTC
CASMSGVSSYEQYF
>TRBJ2-2|TRBV28|many|.
TGTGCCAGCAGTCCTACTTCGGCGTCCGGGGAGCTGTTTTTT
CASSPTSASGELFF
>TRBJ2-1|TRBV27|medium-sized|TRBD2
TGTGCCAGCAGTCCTCTAGCGGGAGGGCGGGATGAGCAGTTCTTC
CASSPLAGGRDEQFF
>TRBJ1-1|TRBV3-1|many|TRBD1
TGTGCCAGCAGCAAGAGAGACAGGGAGGTCACTGAAGCTTTCTTT
CASSKRDREVTEAFF
>TRBJ2-2|TRBV19|medium-sized|TRBD2
TGTGCCAGTAGTATAGATACTCTGGGTAGCGGGCTCACCGGGGAGCTGTTTTTT
CASSIDTLGSGLTGELFF
>TRBJ2-2|TRBV29-1|many|.
TGCAGCGTTCTTAGCGACACCGGGGAGCTGTTTTTT
CSVLSDTGELFF
>TRBJ1-5|TRBV5-1|medium-sized|TRBD1
TGCGCCAGCAGCCCTGAGACAGGGGCATTGCAGCCCCAGCATTTT
CASSPETGALQPQHF
>TRBJ2-7|TRBV11-3|medium-sized|.
TGTGCCAGCAGCTTAGTTTTTTGGCCTAAGTCCTACGAGCAGTACTTC
CASSLVFWPKSYEQYF
>TRBJ2-3|TRBV10-3|.|.
TGTACCATCGCATCGGGTGGGAGAGTAGATACGCAGTATTTT
CTIASGGRVDTQYF
>TRBJ1-5|TRBV7-9|many|.
TGTGCCAGCAGCTTAGGCGGGCCCAATCAGCCCCAGCATTTT
CASSLGGPNQPQHF
>TRBJ2-1|TRBV4-1|many|.
TGCGCCAGCAGCCAAGGGGAACAGACTTACAATGAGCAGTTCTTC
CASSQGEQTYNEQFF
>TRBJ1-3|TRBV3-1|medium-sized|.
TGTGCCAGCAGCCAAGACAGGGTAACTGGAAACACCATATATTTT
CASSQDRVTGNTIYF
>TRBJ2-7|TRBV11-2|medium-sized|TRBD2
TGTGCCAGCAGCTTATTCCTAGCGGACCCCTACGAGCAGTACTTC
CASSLFLADPYEQYF
>TRBJ2-1|TRBV20-1|many|.
TGCAGTGCTGCTTTAGCGCCCTCCTACAATGAGCAGTTCTTC
CSAALAPSYNEQFF
>TRBJ2-1|TRBV3-1|.|.
TGTGCCAGCAGCTCCCTAGGGTTCAATGGTCAGTTCTTC
CASSSLGFNGQFF
>TRBJ2-7|TRBV4-1|many|.
TGCGCCAGCAGCCAAAGGCCCCCGGGACTTTACGAGCAGTACTTC
CASSQRPPGLYEQYF
>TRBJ1-4|TRBV10-3|medium-sized|TRBD1
TGTGCCATCAGTGAGCTCGGGACAGGGAGTGAAAAACTGTTTTTT
CAISELGTGSEKLFF
>TRBJ2-1|TRBV5-6|many|.
TGTGCCAGCAGCTTGTTCAGGGGAGGGGACTACAATGAGCAGTTCTTC
CASSLFRGGDYNEQFF
>TRBJ1-6|TRBV7-3|medium-sized|TRBD1
TGTGCCAGCAGCCTGGGACAGGGTGCCGATTCACCCCTCCACTTT
CASSLGQGADSPLHF
>TRBJ2-7|TRBV4-1|medium-sized|TRBD1
TGCGCCAGCAGCCACCCCGGGACAGGAACCTACGAGCAGTACTTC
CASSHPGTGTYEQYF
>TRBJ2-2|TRBV28|medium-sized|TRBD2
TGTGCCAGCAGTTTATGGGCGGGAGGGACGAACTCCGGGGAGCTGTTTTTT
CASSLWAGGTNSGELFF
>TRBJ2-7|TRBV20-1|medium-sized|TRBD2
TGCAGTGCTAGAGACTTAAGCGGGAGGGCCAACGAGCAGTACTTC
CSARDLSGRANEQYF
>TRBJ2-3|TRBV27|many|TRBD2
TGTGCCAGCGGCCGGTTCGGACTAGCGGGAGAAGCAGATACGCAGTATTTT
CASGRFGLAGEADTQYF
>TRBJ2-7|TRBV18|medium-sized|TRBD2
TGTGCCAGCCGCGGGCCTAGCGGGACCTACGAGCAGTACTTC
CASRGPSGTYEQYF
>TRBJ2-1|TRBV4-2|many|.
TGTGCCAGCAGCCAAGCTAGGGGCTATGAGCAGTTCTTC
CASSQARGYEQFF
>TRBJ2-7|TRBV28|medium-sized|TRBD2
TGTGCCAGCAGTTCGCTGGGACTAGCGGACTACGAGCAGTACTTC
CASSSLGLADYEQYF
>TRBJ1-3|TRBV28|medium-sized|.
TGTGCCAGCAGCCGGGCCTCTTTCTCTGGAAACACCATATATTTT
CASSRASFSGNTIYF
>TRBJ1-5|TRBV3-1|few|.
TGTGCCAGCAGCCAAGAGGGAGGGGGGTCTATCAATCAGCCCCAGCATTTT
CASSQEGGGSINQPQHF